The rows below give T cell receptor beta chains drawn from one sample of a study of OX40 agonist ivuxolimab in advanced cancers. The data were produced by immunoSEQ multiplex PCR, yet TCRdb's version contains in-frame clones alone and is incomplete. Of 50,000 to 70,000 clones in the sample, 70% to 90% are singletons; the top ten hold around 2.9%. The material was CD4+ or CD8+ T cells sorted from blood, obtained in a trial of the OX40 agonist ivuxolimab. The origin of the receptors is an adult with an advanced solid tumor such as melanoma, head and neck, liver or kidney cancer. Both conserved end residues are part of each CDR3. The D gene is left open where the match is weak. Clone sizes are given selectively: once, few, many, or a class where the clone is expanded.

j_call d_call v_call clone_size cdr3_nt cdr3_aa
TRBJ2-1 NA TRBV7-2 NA TGTGCCAGCAGCCCCCGGTCCGGGCGGGATAATGAGCAGTTCTTC CASSPRSGRDNEQFF
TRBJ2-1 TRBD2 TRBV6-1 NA TGTGCCAGCAGTGGGCCCGGCGGGAGATCGTGGAATGAGCAGTTCTTC CASSGPGGRSWNEQFF
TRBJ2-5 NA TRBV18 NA TGTGCCAGCTCACCAGCCCGGCAACTCGGGGAGACCCAGTACTTC CASSPARQLGETQYF
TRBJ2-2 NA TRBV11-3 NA TGTGCCAGCAGCTTAGGGAGGGAGACCGGGGAGCTGTTTTTT CASSLGRETGELFF
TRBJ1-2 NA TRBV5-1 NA TGCGCCAGCAGCTTGGCCTCAGGGTTGGATGGCTACACCTTC CASSLASGLDGYTF
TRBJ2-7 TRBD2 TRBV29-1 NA TGCAGCGCCCGCCCTAGCGGCTCCTACGAGCAGTACTTC CSARPSGSYEQYF
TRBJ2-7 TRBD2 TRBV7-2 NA TGTGCCAGCAGCTTAGGAAGCGGGGGGTCAACCTACGAGCAGTACTTC CASSLGSGGSTYEQYF
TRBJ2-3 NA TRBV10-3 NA TGTGCCATCAGTGAGGGAAGCGTGGATACGCAGTATTTT CAISEGSVDTQYF
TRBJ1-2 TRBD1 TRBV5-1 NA TGCGCCAGCAGCGCGCTTGGGACAGGGGCCTATGGCTACACCTTC CASSALGTGAYGYTF
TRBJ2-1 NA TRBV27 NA TGTGCCAGCAGTTTATTCCCGGGGAACTCCTACAATGAGCAGTTCTTC CASSLFPGNSYNEQFF
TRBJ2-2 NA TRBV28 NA TGTGCCAGCAGCCCAGCGAACACCGGGGAGCTGTTTTTT CASSPANTGELFF
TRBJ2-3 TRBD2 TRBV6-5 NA TGTGCCAGCAGTCCTATAGCGGGAGGCACAGATACGCAGTATTTT CASSPIAGGTDTQYF
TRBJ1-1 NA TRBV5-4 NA TGTGCCAGCAGTCTCGGACTGCCGAACACTGAAGCTTTCTTT CASSLGLPNTEAFF
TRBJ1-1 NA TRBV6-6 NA TGTGCCAGCAGTCTCGTTCGGAACACTGAAGCTTTCTTT CASSLVRNTEAFF
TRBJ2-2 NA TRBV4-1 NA TGCGCCAGCAGCCAAGTTCTGCGGCAAACCGGGGAGCTGTTTTTT CASSQVLRQTGELFF
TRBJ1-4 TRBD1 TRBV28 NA TGTGCCAGCAAGGGACAGCGGAATGAAAAACTGTTTTTT CASKGQRNEKLFF
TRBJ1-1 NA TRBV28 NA TGTGCCAGCAGTAGCCCGGGACGGCAGAACACTGAAGCTTTCTTT CASSSPGRQNTEAFF
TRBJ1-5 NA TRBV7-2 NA TGTGCCAGCAGCTTAGGAGGGGGACTCAATCAGCCCCAGCATTTT CASSLGGGLNQPQHF
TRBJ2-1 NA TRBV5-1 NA TGCGCCAGCTGCATGGCCGGAGGAGGGTACAATGAGCAGTTCTTC CASCMAGGGYNEQFF
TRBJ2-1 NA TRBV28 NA TGTGCCAGCAGCCTAGTCGACCGCTCCTACAATGAGCAGTTCTTC CASSLVDRSYNEQFF
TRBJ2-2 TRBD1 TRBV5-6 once TGTGCCAGCAGCTTCACAGGGGGCTCGGCCACCGGGGAGCTGTTTTTT CASSFTGGSATGELFF
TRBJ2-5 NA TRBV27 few TGTGCCAGCACCCTTGCGGAGACCCAGTACTTC CASTLAETQYF
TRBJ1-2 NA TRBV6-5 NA TGTGCCAGCAGGATAGTTAACTATGGCTACACCTTC CASRIVNYGYTF
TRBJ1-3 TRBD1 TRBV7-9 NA TGTGCCAGCAGCTTAGGCCGGGACAGCTCTGGAAACACCATATATTTT CASSLGRDSSGNTIYF
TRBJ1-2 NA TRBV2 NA TGTGCCATCTCCAAACCGGGACTCAACTATGGCTACACCTTC CAISKPGLNYGYTF
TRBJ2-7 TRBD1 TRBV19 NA TGTGCCAGTAGTACCCCCGGGACAGGGATGGGAGAGCAGTACTTC CASSTPGTGMGEQYF
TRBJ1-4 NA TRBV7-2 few TGTGCCAGCAGCGCCGGGCTAAATGAAAAACTGTTTTTT CASSAGLNEKLFF
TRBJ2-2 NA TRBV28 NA TGTGCCAGCACCTTAGATGGGACCGGGGAGCTGTTTTTT CASTLDGTGELFF
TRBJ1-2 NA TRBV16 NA TGTGCCAGCAGCCCCCGGAACAGGGAAGATGGCTACACCTTC CASSPRNREDGYTF
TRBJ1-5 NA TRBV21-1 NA TGTGCCAGCAGCAAAAGGGGAATTAGCAATCAGCCCCAGCATTTT CASSKRGISNQPQHF
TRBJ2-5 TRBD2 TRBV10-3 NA TGTGCCATCAGTGGCCCAACGGGGGGGATAGGGGAGACCCAGTACTTC CAISGPTGGIGETQYF
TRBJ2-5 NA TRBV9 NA TGTGCCAGCAGCGTAGCGGGGTTCGAGGAGACCCAGTACTTC CASSVAGFEETQYF
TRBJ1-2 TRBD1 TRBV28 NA TGTGCCAGCAGTTCCATGGGACAGGGGGATGGTGGCTACACCTTC CASSSMGQGDGGYTF
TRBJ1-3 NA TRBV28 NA TGTGCCAGCAGCGCCGAGGTCGGGTTTCGTCACACCATATATTTT CASSAEVGFRHTIYF
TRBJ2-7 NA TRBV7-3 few TGTGCCAGCAGTTCGACGGGAGACTCCTACGAGCAGTACTTC CASSSTGDSYEQYF
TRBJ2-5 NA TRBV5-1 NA TGCGCCAGCAGCTTGGGTAGTAGCGGAACTGGAGAGACCCAGTACTTC CASSLGSSGTGETQYF
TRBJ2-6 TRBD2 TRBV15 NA TGTGCCACCAACACCCTCCGGGGTAGCGGGAGGCCCGTCACTGGGGCCAACGTCCTGACTTTC CATNTLRGSGRPVTGANVLTF
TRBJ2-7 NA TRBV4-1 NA TGCGCCAGCAGCCAACGACGGGACTCCGCTGACGAGCAGTACTTC CASSQRRDSADEQYF
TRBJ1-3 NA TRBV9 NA TGTGCCAGCAGCGTAGAGGCAGGGAGAGGAAACACCATATATTTT CASSVEAGRGNTIYF
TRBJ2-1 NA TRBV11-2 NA TGTGCCAGCAGCCCCGGGACCTACAATGAGCAGTTCTTC CASSPGTYNEQFF
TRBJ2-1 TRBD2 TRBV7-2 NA TGTGCCAGCAGCCTTACTCCGGGACTAGCGGGAAGGAATGAGCAGTTCTTC CASSLTPGLAGRNEQFF
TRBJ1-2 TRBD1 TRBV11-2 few TGTGCCAGCAGCCAGGACAGGGAGAGGGACTACACCTTC CASSQDRERDYTF